This T cell receptor beta chain emerged from a study of T cells after yellow fever vaccination. Germline CDR1 reads DFQATT; CDR2 reads SNEGSKA (reference sequence). This CDR3 is 14 amino acids long. Unmatched junction bases numbered 5, after V lost 0 bases and J lost 4 bases. TCRdb itself ran the 5' RACE reads through MiXCR, one entry per CDR3 protein. The table records roughly 320,000 distinct CDR3 sequences, around 10% of them present only once. The gene calls are TRBV20-1 and TRBJ2-5, with 7 positions matching TRBD1. The sequence derives from a man younger than 35 who received the YFV17D yellow fever vaccine. Material: CD4+ T cells sorted from PBMCs, obtained 45 days after the yellow fever booster vaccination. CDR3 amino acids: CSARDGAGGETQYF. CDR3 DNA: TGCAGTGCTAGAGATGGGGCAGGGGGAGAGACCCAGTACTTC.